The 32 T cell receptor beta chains given below trace back to one sample, sequenced in a study of graft-versus-host responses after intestinal transplantation (dated by TCRdb to the early 2020s). Library generation was performed with the immunoSEQ multiplex PCR assay. As stored in TCRdb, this immuneACCESS dataset retains in-frame rearrangements with V and J assigned. A fraction of the clones does not appear; measured against another copy, unresolved V genes explain less than half of the discrepancy, and the remainder lacks a known reason. Recorded for this sample are tens of thousands of clones; around 86% of them occurred a single time. 3.5% of the sample is in the top ten clones. This specimen consisted of PBMCs, obtained around 1,000 days after transplant. These receptors all come from a human patient who received an intestinal transplant, so some T cells may come from the graft donor.

This clone counts as medium-sized. The chain uses TRBV6-4 and TRBJ2-1; 9 bases are shared with TRBD1. After removal of 5 bases from V and 6 bases from J, the junction contained 5 bases not matched to a gene. The CDR3 length is 14 residues. Germline CDR1 MRHNA, CDR2 SNTAGT. In DNA form, the CDR3 reads TGTGCCAGCAGTCCCGGGACAGGGAGCAATGAGCAGTTCTTC. This encodes CASSPGTGSNEQFF.

This clone is a singleton in its sample. V and J are TRBV18 and TRBJ1-5; no definite D call. The V and J ends lost 3 bases and 5 bases respectively, with 11 bases between them. Germline CDR1 is KGHSH and CDR2 is LQKENI. The CDR3 has 14 residues. The CDR3 here is CASSPGPNDQPQHF. The CDR3 region has the DNA TGTGCCAGCTCACCTGGACCGAATGATCAGCCCCAGCATTTT.

The chain employs TRBV5-1 and TRBJ1-2; no firm D call. The V end was cut by 0 bases, the J end by 4 bases, with 4 bases between. Germline CDR1 SGHRS, CDR2 YFSETQ. The CDR3 contains 12 residues. CDR3 loop: CASSLDGYGYTF. The DNA of the CDR3 is TGCGCCAGCAGCTTGGACGGCTATGGCTACACCTTC.

V usage is TRBV19 and J usage is TRBJ2-3; D perhaps matches TRBD2 (5 bases). The CDR3 length is 12 residues. V lost 3 bases and J 6 bases, leaving 7 bases between the germline ends. Per the germline V gene, CDR1 is LNHDA and CDR2 is SQIVND (reference sequence). The CDR3 DNA reads as TGTGCCAGTAGTATGAGGGCCGATACGCAGTATTTT. Translated, it gives CASSMRADTQYF.

The chain combines TRBV28 with TRBJ1-6; TRBD1 agrees at 10 bases. Germline CDR1 MDHEN, CDR2 SYDVKM. The CDR3 length is 16 residues. V shed 4 bases and J 4 bases; nucleotides not matched to a gene: 4. CDR3 DNA: TGTGCCAGCAGTTCCGCGGGACAGGGGTATAATTCACCCCTCCACTTT. It codes for CASSSAGQGYNSPLHF.

As DNA, the CDR3 is TGTGCCAGCAGCGTTTATAGGGCAGAAACCAATGAGCAGTTCTTC. It codes for CASSVYRAETNEQFF. This chain links TRBV9 with TRBJ2-1; D unresolved. V was trimmed by 2 bases and J by 6 bases, leaving 15 bases between them. The CDR3 is 15 residues long. Germline V lookup: CDR1 SGDLS, CDR2 YYNGEE.

The chain has TRBV30 and TRBJ1-6; 9 bases align to TRBD1. CDR1 and CDR2 from the germline V gene are GTSNPN and SVGIG (reference sequence). The CDR3 has 13 amino acids. J gave up 7 bases and V 4 bases, and 2 bases lay outside the gene matches. This CDR3 reads CAWTGTGNSPLHF. The CDR3 DNA is TGTGCCTGGACCGGGACAGGGAATTCACCCCTCCACTTT.

V usage is TRBV18 and J usage is TRBJ1-3, with D possibly matching TRBD1 (5 bases). The V gene lost 3 bases and the J gene lost 0 bases, with 6 bases spanning the gap. CDR1 is KGHSH and CDR2 is LQKENI in the germline V gene. This CDR3 has 14 residues. The CDR3 nucleotides read TGTGCCAGCTCACCCACAGGCTCTGGAAACACCATATATTTT. It codes for CASSPTGSGNTIYF.

The chain is built from TRBV11-2 and TRBJ1-1; D remains ambiguous. Germline assignment: CDR1 SGHAT and CDR2 FQNNGV. There are 14 residues in the CDR3. With 5 bases removed from V and 3 bases from J, the gap between germline ends came to 13 bases. CDR3 residues: CASSVTEVYTEAFF. As DNA, the CDR3 is TGTGCCAGCAGCGTCACAGAGGTTTACACTGAAGCTTTCTTT.

The rearrangement uses TRBV6-4 and TRBJ2-7; TRBD2 matches 7 bases. After removal of 5 bases from V and 1 base from J, the junction contained 5 bases not matched to a gene. Germline values: CDR1 MRHNA, CDR2 SNTAGT. CDR3 length equals 14 residues. The CDR3 nucleotides read TGTGCCAGCAGTTACGACGGGAGGTCCTACGAGCAGTACTTC. It codes for CASSYDGRSYEQYF.

As DNA, the CDR3 is TGTGCCAGCAGTCAGGGACAGGAGGGGAATGAGCAGTTCTTC. Its protein is CASSQGQEGNEQFF. The V call is TRBV6-4, the J call TRBJ2-1, with TRBD1 identical over 8 bases. Per the germline V gene, CDR1 is MRHNA and CDR2 is SNTAGT. CDR3 size: 14 residues. V dropped 5 bases and J dropped 7; count of bases not matched to a gene: 7.

This clone occurred once. The V gene is TRBV7-3, the J gene TRBJ2-5, with 7 bases lining up with TRBD1. This CDR3 comprises 15 residues. Germline lookup yields CDR1 SGHTA and CDR2 FQGTGA. The V and J ends lost 2 bases and 1 base, in that order; junction bases with no gene match: 4. CDR3 in amino acids: CASSLSPGGQETQYF. The CDR3 DNA sequence: TGTGCCAGCAGCTTATCCCCAGGGGGCCAAGAGACCCAGTACTTC.

The CDR3 DNA follows: TGTGCCAGCAGCCGAGACAGGGGGTATCAGCCCCAGCATTTT. This translates into CASSRDRGYQPQHF. This chain connects TRBV7-8 to TRBJ1-5; 9 nucleotides agree with TRBD1. The CDR3 length is 14 residues. Germline CDR1 SGHVS, CDR2 FQNEAQ. J was trimmed by 5 bases and V by 5 bases; bases with no gene match: 4.

The V gene is TRBV6-1, the J gene TRBJ1-4; D gene unclear. Germline-derived CDR1 and CDR2 are MNHNS and SASEGT. The V and J ends lost 0 bases and 7 bases respectively, with 12 bases between them. The CDR3 consists of 15 residues. The DNA for the CDR3 is TGTGCCAGCAGTGAAGCCCCCGGACGGTCTGAAAAACTGTTTTTT. Residues: CASSEAPGRSEKLFF.

V gene TRBV29-1 combines with J gene TRBJ2-1; TRBD1 aligns across 11 bases. CDR1 and CDR2 (germline): SQVTM, ANQGSEA. The J segment lost 3 bases and the V segment lost 6 bases, leaving 1 base of the junction unmatched. This CDR3 is 13 amino acids long. CDR3 in DNA: TGCAGCGTAGGGACAGGGGGCTACAATGAGCAGTTCTTC. It is translated as CSVGTGGYNEQFF.

This sequence joins TRBV28 and TRBJ1-1; no clear D. Per the germline V gene, CDR1 is MDHEN and CDR2 is SYDVKM. This CDR3 has 12 residues. V lost 3 bases and J lost 9, with 11 bases in between. CDR3 amino acids: CASSLLGSQAFF. Here the CDR3 DNA reads TGTGCCAGCAGTTTGTTAGGGTCCCAAGCTTTCTTT.

J is TRBJ2-2 and V is TRBV6-1, with TRBD1 as a possible D gene (6 bases). With 3 bases removed from V and 3 bases from J, the gap between germline ends came to 11 bases. Germline CDR1 is MNHNS and CDR2 is SASEGT. This CDR3 has 15 amino acids. The chain's CDR3 is CASSDGGADTGELFF. The CDR3 bases are TGTGCCAGCAGTGATGGGGGCGCGGACACCGGGGAGCTGTTTTTT.

This sequence joins TRBV15 and TRBJ2-1; D gene unclear. Germline-derived CDR1 and CDR2 are LNHNV and YYDKDF (reference sequence). The CDR3 length is 18 residues. Trimming removed 0 bases from V and 0 bases from J, with 15 bases in between. The CDR3 coding sequence is TGTGCCACCAGCAGAGATCGAATGGCGGATGGCTCCTACAATGAGCAGTTCTTC. Protein sequence: CATSRDRMADGSYNEQFF.

The chain couples TRBV7-9 to TRBJ2-7, with 8 bases aligning to TRBD2. CDR1 is SEHNR and CDR2 is FQNEAQ in the germline V gene (reference sequence). There are 14 residues in the CDR3. V lost 3 bases, J lost 7 bases, and 8 bases stayed unmatched. The CDR3 loop reads CASSFPGLGLEQYF. The CDR3 nucleotides are TGTGCCAGCAGCTTCCCGGGACTAGGTCTTGAGCAGTACTTC.

The chain carries TRBV2 and TRBJ2-1, with 12 bases identical to TRBD2. CDR1 is SNHLY, CDR2 FYNNEI, per germline. The J segment lost 3 bases and the V segment lost 1 base, leaving 7 bases of the junction unmatched. There are 18 residues in the CDR3. CDR3 loop: CASSEGTLAGGHYNEQFF. The CDR3, as DNA: TGTGCCAGCAGTGAAGGGACTCTAGCGGGGGGGCACTACAATGAGCAGTTCTTC.

Note on this clone: At one end, the junction sequence differs from germline, possibly due to a read error. CDR3 residues: CASSYRQGGGYAF. As DNA, the CDR3 is TGTGCCAGCAGTTACAGACAGGGCGGGGGCTACGCCTTC. The chain employs TRBV27 and TRBJ1-2, with TRBD1 identical over 7 bases. Per germline, CDR1 MNHEY and CDR2 SMNVEV (reference sequence). This CDR3 comprises 13 residues.

The genes are TRBV6-1 and TRBJ2-7; TRBD1 is a possible D gene (6 bases). With 8 bases removed from V and 2 bases from J, the gap between germline ends came to 16 bases. Germline loops: CDR1 MNHNS, CDR2 SASEGT. The CDR3 sequence is 14 residues long. The CDR3 loop is CASRTRTGTYEQYF. Here the CDR3 DNA reads TGTGCCAGCCGAACCCGCACAGGGACCTACGAGCAGTACTTC.

The chain links TRBV7-9 to TRBJ1-2, with a tentative D call TRBD1 (6 bases). V gave up 5 bases and J gave up 3 bases, with 10 bases separating them. The V gene's germline CDR1 is SEHNR and CDR2 FQNEAQ (reference sequence). There are 13 residues in the CDR3. The CDR3 sequence is CASSRTEDYGYTF. The CDR3 bases are TGTGCCAGCAGCCGGACAGAAGACTATGGCTACACCTTC.

The CDR3 DNA reads as TGTGCCTGGACCGTTAAGCCCCGCGGAGGCAATCAGCCCCAGCATTTT. Protein product: CAWTVKPRGGNQPQHF. The chain joins TRBV30 to TRBJ1-5; no reliable D call. CDR1 and CDR2 (germline): GTSNPN, SVGIG (reference sequence). Trimming removed 4 bases at V and 2 bases at J, with 18 bases between. The CDR3 covers 16 residues.

J is TRBJ2-1 and V is TRBV6-4, with TRBD2 matching 13 bases. Germline V gene data show CDR1 as MRHNA and CDR2 as SNTAGT. This CDR3 comprises 13 residues. Trimming at V came to 6 bases and at J to 9 bases, leaving 2 bases not matched to a gene. The CDR3 sequence is CASSRTSGGEQFF. The CDR3 DNA is TGTGCCAGCAGCCGGACTAGCGGGGGTGAGCAGTTCTTC.

The rearrangement uses TRBV27 and TRBJ1-1; 7 bases map to TRBD1. The CDR3 runs to 13 residues. With 5 bases clipped from V and 7 bases from J, the junction kept 7 bases outside the gene matches. CDR1 is MNHEY and CDR2 is SMNVEV in the germline V gene (reference sequence). The CDR3 here is CASSPRTGLEAFF. The DNA for the CDR3 is TGTGCCAGCAGTCCGCGGACAGGACTTGAAGCTTTCTTT.

The table lists this clone with a count of one. The V call is TRBV6-4, the J call TRBJ2-1; D possibly uses TRBD1 or TRBD2 (6 bases each). Germline V gene data show CDR1 as MRHNA and CDR2 as SNTAGT. Deletions cut 5 bases from V and 6 bases from J, with 11 bases between. The CDR3 is 13 residues long. CDR3 bases: TGTGCCAGCAGTTCCTCGGGGGCCAATGAGCAGTTCTTC. It translates to CASSSSGANEQFF.

V gene TRBV15 combines with J gene TRBJ2-1, with 9 bases identical to TRBD2. J was trimmed by 6 bases and V by 6 bases; bases with no gene match: 6. The V gene's germline CDR1 is LNHNV and CDR2 YYDKDF (reference sequence). This CDR3 is built from 14 residues. CDR3 sequence reads: CATRRGGRLNEQFF. The CDR3 coding sequence is TGTGCCACCAGGCGGGGGGGCCGCCTCAATGAGCAGTTCTTC. The variable domain in full, with the rest retrieved from reference TRBV15 and TRBJ2-1, is DAMVIQNPRYQVTQFGKPVTLSCSQTLNHNVMYWYQQKSSQAPKLLFHYYDKDFNNEADTPDNFQSRRPNTSFCFLDIRSPGLGDTAMYLCATRRGGRLNEQFFGPGTRLTVL.

The chain links TRBV25-1 to TRBJ1-4, with D unclear. Trimming took 3 bases from V and 2 from J, leaving 10 bases between them. Germline assignment: CDR1 MGHDK and CDR2 SYGVNS. The CDR3 is 15 amino acids. CDR3 sequence: CASSDGSWTNEKLFF. DNA for the CDR3: TGTGCCAGCAGTGATGGGAGTTGGACTAATGAAAAACTGTTTTTT.

The V gene is TRBV9, the J gene TRBJ2-7; 8 bases align to TRBD2. Germline values: CDR1 SGDLS, CDR2 YYNGEE. CDR3 length equals 15 residues. The J segment lost 7 bases and the V segment lost 0 bases, leaving 9 bases of the junction unmatched. The CDR3 is CASSVEGGGPWEQYF. The CDR3 DNA sequence: TGTGCCAGCAGCGTAGAAGGCGGGGGGCCTTGGGAGCAGTACTTC.

This clone was picked up one time. Here the CDR3 reads CASSPQGGNEKLFF. The CDR3 DNA sequence: TGTGCCAGCAGCCCCCAGGGAGGGAATGAAAAACTGTTTTTT. This chain connects TRBV7-9 to TRBJ1-4, with D maybe TRBD1 (5 bases). The germline V and J ends were trimmed by 5 bases and 5 bases, with 12 bases remaining between them. The germline V gene encodes CDR1 SEHNR and CDR2 FQNEAQ (reference sequence). The CDR3 contains 14 residues.

This clone came up a few times. The chain uses TRBV30 and TRBJ1-1; no definite D call. The ends were cut back, 1 base at V and 8 bases at J, with 8 bases in the middle. The CDR3 runs 11 residues. Germline CDR1 is GTSNPN and CDR2 is SVGIG (reference sequence). The DNA for the CDR3 is TGTGCCTGGAGTGGTGGGCTCGAAGCTTTCTTT. It is translated as CAWSGGLEAFF.